This TCR beta chain is from a study of cytomegalovirus exposure and HLA in healthy donors. CDR1 is MNHEY, CDR2 SMNVEV, per germline (reference sequence). CDR3 length: 14 amino acids. The V end lost 5 bases, the J end lost 1 base, and 8 bases lay between the germline ends. Study-level findings and limits: As was reported, the classifier diagnosed cytomegalovirus status with high specificity and sensitivity. Further analysis was carried out later, and it showed several of the most significant clusters appearing linked to common viral pathogens. TCR beta V segments were, for the most part, productive about 90% or about 30% of the time in an earlier analysis. CMV serostatus was the sole immune exposure information available.

The PCR employed 60 Vbeta primers together with 13 Jbeta primers. Data came from immunoSEQ multiplex PCR; TCRdb stores just in-frame clones and leaves some out. Among 76,000 or so clones listed, around 70% were seen once. To note about this clone: The antigen is undetermined.

What was sequenced was PBMCs. The V call is TRBV27, the J call TRBJ1-4; D is possibly TRBD1 (6 bases). The sequence was obtained from a woman between 35 and 50 years old in good health and CMV-seropositive. The CDR3 coding sequence is TGTGCCAGCAGTCGGACAGAAACTAATGAAAAACTGTTTTTT. Encoded protein: CASSRTETNEKLFF. The full variable domain, rest sourced from reference TRBV27 and TRBJ1-4, is EAQVTQNPRYLITVTGKKLTVTCSQNMNHEYMSWYRQDPGLGLRQIYYSMNVEVTDKGDVPEGYKVSRKEKRNFPLILESPSPNQTSLYFCASSRTETNEKLFFGSGTQLSVL.